This T cell receptor beta chain was captured by sequencing in a study of blood T cell repertoires in COVID-19. Study-wide context: The United States, Italy and Spain provided the acute and convalescent COVID-19 samples. T cells, B-cell-depleted T cells, or PBMCs provided the cDNA or gDNA that served as material.

The Seattle patients, enrolled during active infection, were followed longitudinally. Original processing methods: It was from reference gene primer amplification that nucleated cell counts were estimated. Some clones are missing from TCRdb's copy, which holds only in-frame ones; the method was immunoSEQ multiplex PCR. The DNA was the basis for D and trimming; V, J and clone size are from that table. The sample contains 270,000 or so clones, 86% of which appear only once. In the case of this clone: The same CDR3 can be traced to other DNA sequences in this sample.

This TCR came from a young woman with COVID-19, enrolled during active disease. The specimen was peripheral blood.

The CDR3 nucleotides are TGTGCCAGCTCACCGGGAGGTGGAACCGGGGAGCTGTTTTTT. Its protein product is CASSPGGGTGELFF. The gene calls are TRBV18 and TRBJ2-2; D perhaps matches TRBD2 (6 bases). Trimming took 3 bases from V and 5 from J, leaving 10 bases between them. The CDR3 is 14 residues long. Germline V gene lookup returns CDR1 KGHSH and CDR2 LQKENI. Full variable domain (missing parts from reference TRBV18 and TRBJ2-2): NAGVMQNPRHLVRRRGQEARLRCSPMKGHSHVYWYRQLPEEGLKFMVYLQKENIIDESGMPKERFSAEFPKEGPSILRIQQVVRGDSAAYFCASSPGGGTGELFFGEGSRLTVL.